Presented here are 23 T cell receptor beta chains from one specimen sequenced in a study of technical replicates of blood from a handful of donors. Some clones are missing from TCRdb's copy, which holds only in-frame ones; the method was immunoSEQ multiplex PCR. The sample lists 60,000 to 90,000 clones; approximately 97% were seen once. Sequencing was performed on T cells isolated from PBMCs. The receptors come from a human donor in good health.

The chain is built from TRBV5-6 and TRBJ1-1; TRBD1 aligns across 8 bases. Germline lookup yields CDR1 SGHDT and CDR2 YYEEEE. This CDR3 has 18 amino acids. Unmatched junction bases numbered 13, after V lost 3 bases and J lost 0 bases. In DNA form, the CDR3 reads TGTGCCAGCAGCTCTGGACAGGGTACCTCTATCATGAACACTGAAGCTTTCTTT. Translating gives CASSSGQGTSIMNTEAFF.

As DNA, the CDR3 is TGCGCCAGCAGCCTTGAACAGCTCGACTACGAGCAGTACTTC. Residues: CASSLEQLDYEQYF. V gene TRBV4-1 combines with J gene TRBJ2-7; D is undetermined. Germline V gene sequence: CDR1 MGHRA, CDR2 YSYEKL. V was trimmed by 4 bases and J by 3 bases, leaving 13 bases between them. The CDR3 contains 14 residues.

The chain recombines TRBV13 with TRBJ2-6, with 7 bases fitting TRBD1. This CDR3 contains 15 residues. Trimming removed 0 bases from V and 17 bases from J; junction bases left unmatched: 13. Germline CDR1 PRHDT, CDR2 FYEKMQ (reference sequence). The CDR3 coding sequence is TGTGCCAGCAGCTTAGGCTTTGGGGGACAGCTAGAAGTGACTTTC. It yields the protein CASSLGFGGQLEVTF.

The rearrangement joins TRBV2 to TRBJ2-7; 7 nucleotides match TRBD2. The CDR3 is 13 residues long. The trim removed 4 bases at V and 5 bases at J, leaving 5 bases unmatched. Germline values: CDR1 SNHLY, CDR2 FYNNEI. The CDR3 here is CASSVQGGNEQYF. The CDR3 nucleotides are TGTGCCAGCAGTGTCCAGGGAGGGAACGAGCAGTACTTC.

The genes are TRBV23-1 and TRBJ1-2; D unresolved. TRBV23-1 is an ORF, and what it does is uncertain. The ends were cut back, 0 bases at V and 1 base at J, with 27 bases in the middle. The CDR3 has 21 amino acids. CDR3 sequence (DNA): TGCGCCAGCAGTCAATCGAGATTAAGACATCAGGCTCACCTACTTAACTATGGCTACACCTTC. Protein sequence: CASSQSRLRHQAHLLNYGYTF.

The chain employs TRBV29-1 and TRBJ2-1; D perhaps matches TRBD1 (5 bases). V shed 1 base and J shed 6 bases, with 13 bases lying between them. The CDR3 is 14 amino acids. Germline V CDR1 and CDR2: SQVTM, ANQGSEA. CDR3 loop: CSVEGGLVSNEQFF. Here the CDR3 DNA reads TGCAGCGTTGAAGGGGGCCTAGTTAGCAATGAGCAGTTCTTC.

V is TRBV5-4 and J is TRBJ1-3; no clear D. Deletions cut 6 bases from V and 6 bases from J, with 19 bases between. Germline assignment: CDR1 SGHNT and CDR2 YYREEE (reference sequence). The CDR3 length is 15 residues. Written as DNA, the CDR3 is TGTGCCAGCACCCAAAAAGGGAGCCCTAAAAACACCATATATTTT. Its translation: CASTQKGSPKNTIYF.

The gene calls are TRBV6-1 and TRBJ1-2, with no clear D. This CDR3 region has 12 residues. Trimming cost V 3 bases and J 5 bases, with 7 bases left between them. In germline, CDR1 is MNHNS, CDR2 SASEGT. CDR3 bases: TGTGCCAGCAGTGAGTTCGGGTATGGCTACACCTTC. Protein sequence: CASSEFGYGYTF.

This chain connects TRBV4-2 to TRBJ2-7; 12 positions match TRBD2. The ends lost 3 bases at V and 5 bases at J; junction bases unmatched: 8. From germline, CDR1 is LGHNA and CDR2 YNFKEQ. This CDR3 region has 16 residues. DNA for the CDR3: TGTGCCAGCAGCCAGACTAGCGGGGGATTTCACCACGAGCAGTACTTC. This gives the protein CASSQTSGGFHHEQYF.

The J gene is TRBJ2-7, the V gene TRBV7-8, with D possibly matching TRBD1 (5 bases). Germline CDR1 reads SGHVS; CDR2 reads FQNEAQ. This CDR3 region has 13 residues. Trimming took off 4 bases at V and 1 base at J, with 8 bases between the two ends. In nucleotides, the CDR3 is TGTGCCAGCAGCTCGGACACATCCTACGAGCAGTACTTC. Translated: CASSSDTSYEQYF. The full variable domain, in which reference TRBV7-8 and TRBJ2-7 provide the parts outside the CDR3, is GAGVSQSPRYKVAKRGQDVALRCDPISGHVSLFWYQQALGQGPEFLTYFQNEAQLDKSGLPSDRFFAERPEGSVSTLKIQRTQQEDSAVYLCASSSDTSYEQYFGPGTRLTVT.

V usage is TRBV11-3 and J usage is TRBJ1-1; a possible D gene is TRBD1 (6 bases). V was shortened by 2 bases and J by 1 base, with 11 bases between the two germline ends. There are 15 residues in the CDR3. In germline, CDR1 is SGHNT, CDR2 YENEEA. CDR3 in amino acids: CASSLFDRKNTEAFF. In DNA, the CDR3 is TGTGCCAGCAGCTTATTTGACAGGAAGAACACTGAAGCTTTCTTT.

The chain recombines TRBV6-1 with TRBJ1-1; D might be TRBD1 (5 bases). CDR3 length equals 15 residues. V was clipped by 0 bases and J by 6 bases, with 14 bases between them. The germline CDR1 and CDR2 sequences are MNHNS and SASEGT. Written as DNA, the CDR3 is TGTGCCAGCAGTGAAGCGCTAAGAAAGACAGCTGAAGCTTTCTTT. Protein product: CASSEALRKTAEAFF.

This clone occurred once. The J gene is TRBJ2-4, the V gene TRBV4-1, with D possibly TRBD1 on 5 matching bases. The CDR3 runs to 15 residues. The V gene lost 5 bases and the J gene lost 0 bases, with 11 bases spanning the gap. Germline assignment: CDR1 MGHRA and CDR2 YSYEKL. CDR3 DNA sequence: TGCGCCAGCAGCTCGGTGGGGCTAGCCAAAAACATTCAGTACTTC. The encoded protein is CASSSVGLAKNIQYF.

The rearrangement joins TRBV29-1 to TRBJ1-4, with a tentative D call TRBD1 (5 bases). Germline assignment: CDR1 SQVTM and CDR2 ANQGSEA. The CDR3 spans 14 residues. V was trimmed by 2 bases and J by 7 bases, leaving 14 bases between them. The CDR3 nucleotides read TGCAGCGTTGAATCGGCAGGGTTAGGTGAAAAACTGTTTTTT. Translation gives CSVESAGLGEKLFF.

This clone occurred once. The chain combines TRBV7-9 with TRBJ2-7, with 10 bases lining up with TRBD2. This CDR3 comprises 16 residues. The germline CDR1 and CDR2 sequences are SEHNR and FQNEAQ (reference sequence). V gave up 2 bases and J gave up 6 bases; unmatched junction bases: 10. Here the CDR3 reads CASSLSGAGGLVEQYF. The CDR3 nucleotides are TGTGCCAGCAGCTTATCTGGAGCGGGGGGGCTGGTCGAGCAGTACTTC.

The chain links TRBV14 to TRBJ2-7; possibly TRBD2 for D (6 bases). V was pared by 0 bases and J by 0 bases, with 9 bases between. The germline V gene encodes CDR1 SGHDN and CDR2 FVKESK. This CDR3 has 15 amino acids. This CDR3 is CASSQEVGGSYEQYF. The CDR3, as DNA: TGTGCCAGCAGCCAAGAAGTGGGGGGCTCCTACGAGCAGTACTTC.

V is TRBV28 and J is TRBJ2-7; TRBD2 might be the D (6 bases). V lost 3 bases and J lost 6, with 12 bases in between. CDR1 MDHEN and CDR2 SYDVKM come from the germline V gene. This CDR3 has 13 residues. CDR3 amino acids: CASSLGLEGEQYF. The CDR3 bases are TGTGCCAGCAGTTTGGGGCTGGAGGGCGAGCAGTACTTC.

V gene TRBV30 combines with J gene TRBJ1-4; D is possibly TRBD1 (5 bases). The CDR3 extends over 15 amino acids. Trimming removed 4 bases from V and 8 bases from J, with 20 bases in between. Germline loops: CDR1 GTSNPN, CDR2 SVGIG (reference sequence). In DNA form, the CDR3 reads TGTGCCTGGACCCCCCTTGGGGCAGGTCAGGAAAAACTGTTTTTT. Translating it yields CAWTPLGAGQEKLFF.

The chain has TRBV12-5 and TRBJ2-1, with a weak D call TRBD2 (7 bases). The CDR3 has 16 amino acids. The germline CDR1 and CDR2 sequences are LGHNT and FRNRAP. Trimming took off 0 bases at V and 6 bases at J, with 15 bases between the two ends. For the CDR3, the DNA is TGTGCTAGTGGTTTGGTTTATAGGGGGGGCCGCAATGAGCAGTTCTTC. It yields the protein CASGLVYRGGRNEQFF.

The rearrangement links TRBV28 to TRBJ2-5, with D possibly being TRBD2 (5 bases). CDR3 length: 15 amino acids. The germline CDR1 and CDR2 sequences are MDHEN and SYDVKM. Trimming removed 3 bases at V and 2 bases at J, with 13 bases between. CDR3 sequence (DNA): TGTGCCAGCAGTTTCGGGGTGCTAAATCAAGAGACCCAGTACTTC. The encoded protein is CASSFGVLNQETQYF.

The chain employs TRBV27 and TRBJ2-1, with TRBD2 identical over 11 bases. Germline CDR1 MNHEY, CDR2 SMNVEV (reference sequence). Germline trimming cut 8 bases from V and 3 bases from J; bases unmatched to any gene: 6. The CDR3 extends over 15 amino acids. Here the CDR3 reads CASAVGTSGYNEQFF. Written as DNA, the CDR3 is TGTGCCAGCGCGGTCGGGACTAGCGGCTACAATGAGCAGTTCTTC.

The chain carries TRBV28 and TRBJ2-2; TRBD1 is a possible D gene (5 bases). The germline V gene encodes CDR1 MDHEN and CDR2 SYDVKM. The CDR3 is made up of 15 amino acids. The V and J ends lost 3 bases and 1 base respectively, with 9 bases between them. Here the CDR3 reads CASSFLQVNTGELFF. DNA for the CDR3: TGTGCCAGCAGTTTTTTACAGGTGAACACCGGGGAGCTGTTTTTT.

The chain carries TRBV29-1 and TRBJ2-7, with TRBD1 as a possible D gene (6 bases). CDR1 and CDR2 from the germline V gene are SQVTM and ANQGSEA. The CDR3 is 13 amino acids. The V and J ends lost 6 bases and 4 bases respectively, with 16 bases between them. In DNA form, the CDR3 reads TGCAGCGTCTCCAGGGGACCACCTTACGAGCAGTACTTC. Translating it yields CSVSRGPPYEQYF.